A single sample is the source of the 9 T cell receptor beta chains below, sequenced in a study of CD8 T cells in Susac syndrome. cDNA came from approximately 0.5 to 1 ug RNA primed by random hexamers. Each CDR3 protein is one row after TCRdb ran MiXCR on the immunoSEQ multiplex PCR reads. Seen here are under 150,000 distinct CDR3 sequences, about 90% observed once, and the top ten hold under 0.25%. Material for sequencing was CD8+ T cells from PBMCs. All receptors derive from a human donor with multiple sclerosis.

The chain employs TRBV20-1 and TRBJ1-5; D is undetermined. The CDR3 has 15 amino acids. Germline-derived CDR1 and CDR2 are DFQATT and SNEGSKA (reference sequence). Trimming removed 0 bases from V and 0 bases from J, with 9 bases in between. The DNA for the CDR3 is TGCAGTGCTAGAGATCTTTCGTATAGCAATCAGCCCCAGCATTTT. Protein sequence: CSARDLSYSNQPQHF.

The chain joins TRBV19 to TRBJ1-5, with 7 bases aligning to TRBD1. CDR3 size: 12 residues. V shed 10 bases and J 6 bases; nucleotides not matched to a gene: 6. Germline loops: CDR1 LNHDA, CDR2 SQIVND (reference sequence). The chain's CDR3 is CATRQGIQPQHF. CDR3 DNA: TGTGCCACTAGACAGGGTATTCAGCCCCAGCATTTT.

The V call is TRBV24-1, the J call TRBJ2-5; 7 bases are shared with TRBD2. CDR3 size: 14 residues. Trimming cost V 1 base and J 4 bases; bases outside gene matches: 2. Germline lookup yields CDR1 KGHDR and CDR2 SFDVKD. CDR3 region: CATSDFAGAETQYF. The CDR3 DNA is TGTGCCACCAGTGATTTTGCGGGAGCAGAGACCCAGTACTTC.

The V and J genes are TRBV30 and TRBJ2-7; the D is unclear. Germline loops: CDR1 GTSNPN, CDR2 SVGIG (reference sequence). The V end was cut by 0 bases, the J end by 5 bases, with 5 bases between. The CDR3 covers 11 residues. CDR3 protein: CAWSVVNEQYF. The CDR3, as DNA: TGTGCCTGGAGTGTGGTCAACGAGCAGTACTTC.

The rearrangement joins TRBV5-1 to TRBJ2-5; 11 nucleotides match TRBD2. Trimming cost V 4 bases and J 4 bases; bases outside gene matches: 3. The CDR3 has 14 residues. Germline CDR1 reads SGHRS; CDR2 reads YFSETQ. CDR3 protein: CASSAGLAVETQYF. DNA of the CDR3: TGCGCCAGCAGCGCGGGACTAGCGGTAGAGACCCAGTACTTC.

The chain has TRBV10-3 and TRBJ2-1, with 11 nucleotides matching TRBD1. V was clipped by 8 bases and J by 9 bases; unmatched bases: 6. CDR3 size: 13 residues. Germline lookup yields CDR1 ENHRY and CDR2 SYGVKD. For the CDR3, the DNA is TGTGCCATCCGGGACAGGGGGAATGGTGAGCAGTTCTTC. This translates into CAIRDRGNGEQFF.

The V call is TRBV27, the J call TRBJ1-1, with unresolved D. The CDR3 loop spans 14 amino acids. Germline V gene sequence: CDR1 MNHEY, CDR2 SMNVEV (reference sequence). V lost 4 bases and J lost 1, with 10 bases in between. In DNA form, the CDR3 reads TGTGCCAGCAGTTCTGGGTTGGGGAACACTGAAGCTTTCTTT. This gives the protein CASSSGLGNTEAFF.

The chain has TRBV20-1 and TRBJ2-3, with 9 positions matching TRBD2. V lost 8 bases, J lost 5 bases, and 14 bases stayed unmatched. The V gene's germline CDR1 is DFQATT and CDR2 SNEGSKA (reference sequence). The CDR3 contains 15 residues. The CDR3 coding sequence is TGCAGTCCCATAGGTGGTTATAGCGGGAGAGATACGCAGTATTTT. It specifies CSPIGGYSGRDTQYF.

The J gene is TRBJ1-2, the V gene TRBV13, with D unclear. The germline V gene has CDR1 PRHDT and CDR2 FYEKMQ (reference sequence). V dropped 2 bases and J dropped 13 bases, with 11 bases sitting between them. This CDR3 has 11 residues. CDR3 loop: CASSLYDTGTF. CDR3 DNA: TGTGCCAGCAGCTTATATGACACCGGCACCTTC.